The entry below gives a single TCR beta chain sequence along with its context. These data belong to a study of naive and memory T cell subsets. Amplification of ligated cDNA took four PCR rounds with SP2 and nested alpha and beta constant primers. MiXCR, applied by TCRdb to the 5' RACE reads, yields one record per CDR3 protein. The sample lists some 60,000 distinct CDR3 sequences, less than 10% occurring once. A UMI-containing oligonucleotide was joined by 3' ligation to the TCR cDNA template. Input was about 1 to 1,100 ng of DNase-treated total RNA without cell sorting. This receptor was taken from a female donor in good health.

The CDR3 coding sequence is TGTGCCAGCAGAGTAGCGGAATACAATGAGCAGTTCTTC. Its translation: CASRVAEYNEQFF. V gene TRBV7-2 combines with J gene TRBJ2-1, with D possibly being TRBD2 (6 bases). V was shortened by 6 bases and J by 4 bases, with 10 bases between the two germline ends. This CDR3 has 13 amino acids. Germline V lookup: CDR1 SGHTA, CDR2 FQGNSA.